This entry is about one T cell receptor beta chain. Isolated PBMCs totaled at least 7 million in each sample. There are 11 residues in the CDR3. V gave up 5 bases and J gave up 4 bases, with 5 bases separating them. From germline, CDR1 is KGHSH and CDR2 LQKENI. The use of a sample-barcoded 5' primer and a J-beta primer mix characterized a second PCR of 7 to 11 cycles. One entry per CDR3 protein, called by TCRdb with MiXCR from the 5' RACE reads. The profile shows 750,000 to 1,000,000 distinct CDR3 sequences, roughly 28% of them singletons. This specimen belongs to a study of blood T cells in healthy people across ages. The sample was also linked to a second study, of T cells of mothers and their children.

The rearrangement joins TRBV18 to TRBJ1-1, with D unclear. The sequencing sample was made of blood. The receptor was derived from a woman aged 40 to 50 in good health. The CDR3 protein is CASSVGTEAFF. CDR3 DNA sequence: TGTGCCAGCTCAGTAGGCACTGAAGCTTTCTTT.